The clone carrying this T cell receptor (beta chain) was observed a few times. Antigen: not known. The data stem from a study of identical twins. Study observations and caveats: Invariant MAIT and iNKT cells could partly confound zero-insertion analyses.

Unique molecular identifiers were in the cDNA, with template-switch universal primer binding. One entry per CDR3 protein results from TCRdb running MiXCR on the 5' RACE reads. Of roughly 720,000 distinct CDR3 sequences detected, approximately 18% appear once; the ten largest clones hold around 12%. From germline, CDR1 is DFQATT and CDR2 SNEGSKA (reference sequence). The CDR3 sequence is 15 residues long. V was trimmed by 0 bases and J by 4 bases, leaving 16 bases between them. These records were also assigned to another study, of T cells expressing NK-cell markers. From that report: Of eight sequenced donors, seven were HCMV-seropositive and one HCMV-seronegative.

The sequence was obtained from a woman younger than 35 in good health. V usage is TRBV20-1 and J usage is TRBJ2-7, with D possibly being TRBD1 (5 bases). Sequenced input: PBMCs. Written as DNA, the CDR3 is TGCAGTGCTAGAGACCTGACAGAGGTTAATTACGAGCAGTACTTC. It translates to CSARDLTEVNYEQYF.